The T cell receptor beta chain under discussion was sequenced for a study of regulatory T cells in long-lasting Graves disease. Study-wide background: Antithyroid drug use was under 3 months in newly diagnosed Graves' patients. Study-wide findings and caveats: More public clonotypes were shared by persistent patients (approximately 3,000) than by new patients (roughly 1,000). Persistent Graves' patients had lower TCR diversity than newly diagnosed ones.

The time point here: newly diagnosed GD, antithyroid drugs for less than 3 months. RNA isolated from PBMCs was used to make the TCR library. A note on this clonotype: Its antigen remains unidentified. It differs at one base from a far larger clone, so likely a read error.

Arm-PCR of CDR3 regions and iRepertoire HTBI primers were the basis on which TCR beta libraries were built. From the multiplex PCR reads, TCRdb called clonotypes with MiXCR, one entry per CDR3 protein. Of 300,000 to 450,000 distinct CDR3 sequences listed, roughly 16% were seen once; the top ten hold 22%. Deletions cut 0 bases from V and 10 bases from J, with 16 bases between. The CDR3 runs to 15 residues. Looked up from germline, CDR1 is MNHEY and CDR2 is SVGEGT. This sequence originates from a female donor with Graves disease. The sample in question was peripheral blood mononuclear cells (PBMCs), obtained at new diagnosis, from a patient treated with antithyroid drugs. The chain couples TRBV6-2 or TRBV6-3 to TRBJ2-1; TRBD1 or TRBD2 may be the D gene (5 bases each). The CDR3 loop is CASSYSTGAAYEQFF. DNA for the CDR3: TGTGCCAGCAGTTACTCGACCGGGGCGGCCTACGAGCAGTTCTTC.